This entry features one T cell receptor beta chain sequence. The data were obtained in a study of shared clonotypes between healthy human individuals. This table comes from immunoSEQ multiplex PCR, and its TCRdb copy is limited to in-frame clones, with some not included. Here the sample spans about 730,000 clones, approximately 72% being singletons. In germline, CDR1 is SGHRS, CDR2 YFSETQ. The CDR3 extends over 14 amino acids. V shed 4 bases, J shed 9 bases, and the junction held 7 bases outside the gene matches. The chain links TRBV5-1 to TRBJ1-5; 10 bases are shared with TRBD1. Source material: memory CD4+ T cells sorted from blood. The subset was: CD45RA-negative fraction. The receptor was derived from a young woman in good health. In DNA form, the CDR3 reads TGCGCCAGCAGCCCCGACAGGGGGCTAGGGCCCCAGCATTTT. It translates to CASSPDRGLGPQHF.